One sample yielded the 17 T cell receptor beta chains listed below, sequenced in a study. TCRdb independently ran MiXCR on the RT-PCR reads; one entry per CDR3 protein. The table records 650,000 to 800,000 distinct CDR3 sequences, 14% of them present only once. Material for sequencing was memory CD4+ T cells from blood. The receptors were sampled from a female donor in good health, serving as a healthy control.

This clonotype has at least ten counts. The V gene is TRBV5-5, the J gene TRBJ2-3; D remains unclear. Per the germline V gene, CDR1 is SGHKS and CDR2 is YYEKEE (reference sequence). Trimming removed 0 bases at V and 4 bases at J, with 6 bases between. The CDR3 totals 13 residues. CDR3 protein: CASSLGPADTQYF. Written as DNA, the CDR3 is TGTGCCAGCAGCTTGGGTCCGGCAGATACGCAGTATTTT. The variable domain in full, completed from reference TRBV5-5 and TRBJ2-3, reads DAGVTQSPTHLIKTRGQQVTLRCSPISGHKSVSWYQQVLGQGPQFIFQYYEKEERGRGNFPDRFSARQFPNYSSELNVNALLLGDSALYLCASSLGPADTQYFGPGTRLTVL.

This clonotype showed up many times. The CDR3 DNA reads as TGCAGCGTGTGCCGGGACCTCACAGATACGCAGTATTTT. Translation gives CSVCRDLTDTQYF. The chain combines TRBV29-1 with TRBJ2-3; tentatively, D is TRBD1 or TRBD2 (5 bases each). V lost 6 bases, J lost 2 bases, and 12 bases lay in between. The CDR3 loop spans 13 amino acids. Per the germline V gene, CDR1 is SQVTM and CDR2 is ANQGSEA.

J is TRBJ1-1 and V is TRBV5-1; 8 positions match TRBD1. CDR1 is SGHRS, CDR2 YFSETQ, per germline. This CDR3 has 16 residues. J lost 4 bases, V lost 0 bases, and 8 bases had no gene match. CDR3 coding DNA: TGCGCCAGCAGCTTGGTCTCGGCAGGGGGCATCACTGAAGCTTTCTTT. Amino acid sequence: CASSLVSAGGITEAFF.

This clonotype was detected many times. The chain recombines TRBV4-1 with TRBJ2-5; 14 nucleotides agree with TRBD2. There are 15 residues in the CDR3. Germline assignment: CDR1 MGHRA and CDR2 YSYEKL. V lost 5 bases to trimming and J lost 4 bases; unmatched junction nucleotides: 3. DNA for the CDR3: TGCGCCAGCAGCGGGACTAGCGGGAGAGTAGAGACCCAGTACTTC. This sequence encodes CASSGTSGRVETQYF.

This clonotype was seen at least ten times. The J gene is TRBJ1-1, the V gene TRBV12-3 or TRBV12-4; TRBD1 agrees at 9 bases. The CDR3 sequence is 15 residues long. V was pared by 0 bases and J by 5 bases, with 4 bases of the junction left unmatched. CDR3 sequence: CASSLAGTGWTEAFF. The CDR3 coding sequence is TGTGCCAGCAGTTTAGCCGGGACAGGGTGGACTGAAGCTTTCTTT.

This clonotype was seen a handful of times. The chain uses TRBV28 and TRBJ2-1, with 7 bases lining up with TRBD2. The CDR3 spans 16 residues. V lost 5 bases, J lost 4 bases, and 11 bases stayed unmatched. Germline values: CDR1 MDHEN, CDR2 SYDVKM. CDR3 sequence: CASSTEGGSLYNEQFF. CDR3 nucleotides: TGTGCCAGCAGTACCGAGGGCGGGAGCCTTTACAATGAGCAGTTCTTC.

This chain connects TRBV7-2 to TRBJ1-2; D uncertain. The CDR3 loop spans 14 amino acids. CDR1 is SGHTA and CDR2 is FQGNSA in the germline V gene. The V end lost 0 bases, the J end lost 4 bases, and 9 bases lay between the germline ends. CDR3: CASSLARQAYGYTF. DNA for the CDR3: TGTGCCAGCAGCTTAGCGCGGCAGGCCTATGGCTACACCTTC.

This clonotype is a singleton in its sample. The chain couples TRBV20-1 to TRBJ2-3; D may be TRBD2 (7 bases). Per the germline V gene, CDR1 is DFQATT and CDR2 is SNEGSKA (reference sequence). Trimming shortened V by 3 bases and J by 2 bases, and 21 bases separated the two germline ends. The CDR3 sequence is 17 residues long. CDR3 sequence reads: CSARGGGASTYTDTQYF. The CDR3, as DNA: TGCAGTGCTAGGGGTGGGGGGGCCTCCACCTACACAGATACGCAGTATTTT.

Regarding this clonotype: A much larger clonotype is one base distant, so this may be a read error. CDR3: CASKTDRGQQAFF. CDR3 bases: TGTGCCAGCAAGACGGACAGGGGACAACAAGCTTTCTTT. This sequence joins TRBV12-3 or TRBV12-4 and TRBJ1-1, with TRBD1 matching over 9 bases. The trim removed 7 bases at V and 9 bases at J, leaving 9 bases unmatched. This CDR3 spans 13 amino acids.

CDR3 in amino acids: CASSHETGPSSYNSPLHF. As DNA, the CDR3 is TGCGCCAGCAGCCACGAGACAGGACCAAGCTCCTATAATTCACCCCTCCACTTT. The gene calls are TRBV4-1 and TRBJ1-6; D perhaps matches TRBD1 (6 bases). This CDR3 is built from 18 residues. The germline CDR1 and CDR2 sequences are MGHRA and YSYEKL. Between the trimmed V and J ends, which lost 3 bases and 0 bases, there was a span of 15 bases.

The gene calls are TRBV6-1 and TRBJ2-2; 7 nucleotides align to TRBD2. Germline trimming cut 1 base from V and 6 bases from J; bases unmatched to any gene: 14. The CDR3 contains 18 residues. The germline V gene encodes CDR1 MNHNS and CDR2 SASEGT. The CDR3 protein is CASSEVVLGGSSSGELFF. The CDR3 nucleotides are TGTGCCAGCAGTGAAGTGGTGTTGGGCGGGAGTTCGTCCGGGGAGCTGTTTTTT.

This clonotype was detected only a few times. The chain carries TRBV2 and TRBJ2-2; no firm D call. Trimming took 0 bases from V and 7 from J, leaving 9 bases between them. Germline V gene data show CDR1 as SNHLY and CDR2 as FYNNEI. The CDR3 has 14 amino acids. Written as DNA, the CDR3 is TGTGCCAGCAGTGAAGCCTGGACCGTCGGGGAGCTGTTTTTT. It codes for CASSEAWTVGELFF.

This sequence joins TRBV27 and TRBJ1-1, with D possibly matching TRBD1 (5 bases). V dropped 1 base and J dropped 5 bases, with 14 bases sitting between them. Germline CDR1 reads MNHEY; CDR2 reads SMNVEV (reference sequence). There are 15 residues in the CDR3. The CDR3 protein is CASSLLRGRETEAFF. The DNA of the CDR3 is TGTGCCAGCAGTTTATTGCGGGGGAGGGAAACTGAAGCTTTCTTT.

The chain carries TRBV6-2 or TRBV6-3 and TRBJ2-7; 8 bases are a match to TRBD1. V was clipped by 5 bases and J by 3 bases; unmatched bases: 9. The CDR3 has 15 residues. Per germline, CDR1 MNHEY and CDR2 SVGEGT. The CDR3 protein is CASSQRTGLVYEQYF. The CDR3 nucleotides are TGTGCCAGCAGTCAAAGGACAGGGTTGGTCTACGAGCAGTACTTC.

The chain joins TRBV12-3 or TRBV12-4 to TRBJ2-2; D remains ambiguous. V lost 6 bases, J lost 6 bases, and 11 bases lay in between. This CDR3 has 13 residues. CDR3 DNA sequence: TGTGCCAGCAGCCCTTGGGTCGCCGGGGAGCTGTTTTTT. It translates to CASSPWVAGELFF.

This clonotype was seen only a few times. This chain connects TRBV20-1 to TRBJ2-5; D tentatively fits TRBD1 or TRBD2 (5 bases each). V was clipped by 4 bases and J by 1 base, with 13 bases between them. Per germline, CDR1 DFQATT and CDR2 SNEGSKA (reference sequence). The CDR3 extends over 14 amino acids. The CDR3 here is CSAIWGTGQETQYF. The CDR3, as DNA: TGCAGTGCTATTTGGGGGACGGGCCAAGAGACCCAGTACTTC.

This clonotype was seen at least ten times. This rearrangement joins TRBV20-1 to TRBJ2-1; 9 positions agree with TRBD2. With 5 bases clipped from V and 9 bases from J, the junction kept 14 bases outside the gene matches. CDR1 is DFQATT and CDR2 is SNEGSKA in the germline V gene (reference sequence). The CDR3 sequence is 15 residues long. Here the CDR3 DNA reads TGCAGTGCTCCTAGGGCTAGCGGGGATTCCGGTGAGCAGTTCTTC. This translates into CSAPRASGDSGEQFF.